This TCR beta chain was identified during a study of T-cell reconstitution after alpha-beta-depleted transplantation in children. CDR1 LGHNA and CDR2 YNFKEQ come from the germline V gene. The trim removed 0 bases at V and 6 bases at J, leaving 7 bases unmatched. This CDR3 is 15 amino acids long. Preparation of the TCRbeta library was carried out with unique molecular identifiers. Via MiXCR, TCRdb re-called the PCR reads, giving one row per CDR3 protein. The table has 500,000 or so distinct CDR3 sequences, roughly 33% seen once. The source was PBMCs from the stem cell graft donor, collected from the stem cell graft. The source is a human donor who donated a stem cell graft to a child with aplastic anemia. The chain combines TRBV4-2 with TRBJ2-7; 8 nucleotides align to TRBD2. CDR3 sequence reads: CASSQDTSGAFEQYF. The CDR3 bases are TGTGCCAGCAGCCAAGATACTAGCGGAGCCTTCGAGCAGTACTTC.